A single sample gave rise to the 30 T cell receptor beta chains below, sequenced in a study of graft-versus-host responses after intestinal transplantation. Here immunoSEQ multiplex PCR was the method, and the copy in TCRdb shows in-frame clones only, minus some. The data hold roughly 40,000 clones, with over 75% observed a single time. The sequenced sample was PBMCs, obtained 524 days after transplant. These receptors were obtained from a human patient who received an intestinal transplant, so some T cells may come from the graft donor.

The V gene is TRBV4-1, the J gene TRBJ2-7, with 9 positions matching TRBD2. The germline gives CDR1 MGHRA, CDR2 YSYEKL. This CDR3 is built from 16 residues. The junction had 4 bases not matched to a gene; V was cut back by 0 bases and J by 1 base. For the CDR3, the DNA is TGCGCCAGCAGCCAAGATCTAGCGGGACATTCCTACGAGCAGTACTTC. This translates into CASSQDLAGHSYEQYF.

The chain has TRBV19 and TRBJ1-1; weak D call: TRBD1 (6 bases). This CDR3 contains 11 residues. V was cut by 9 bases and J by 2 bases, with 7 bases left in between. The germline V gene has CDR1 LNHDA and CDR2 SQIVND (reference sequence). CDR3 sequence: CASRGNTEAFF. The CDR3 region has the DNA TGTGCCAGCAGGGGTAACACTGAAGCTTTCTTT. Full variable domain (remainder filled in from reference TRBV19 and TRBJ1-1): DGGITQSPKYLFRKEGQNVTLSCEQNLNHDAMYWYRQDPGQGLRLIYYSQIVNDFQKGDIAEGYSVSREKKESFPLTVTSAQKNPTAFYLCASRGNTEAFFGQGTRLTVV.

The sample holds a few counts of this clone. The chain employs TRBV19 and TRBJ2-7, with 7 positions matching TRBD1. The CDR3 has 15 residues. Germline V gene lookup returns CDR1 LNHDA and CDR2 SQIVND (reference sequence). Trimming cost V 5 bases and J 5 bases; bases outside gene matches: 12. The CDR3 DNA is TGTGCCAGTAGTTACAACGGCGGACAGGCCAACGAGCAGTACTTC. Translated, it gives CASSYNGGQANEQYF.

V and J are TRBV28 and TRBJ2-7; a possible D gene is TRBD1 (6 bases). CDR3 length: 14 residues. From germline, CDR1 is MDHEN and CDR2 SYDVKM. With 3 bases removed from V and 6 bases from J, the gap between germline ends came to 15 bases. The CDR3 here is CASSLDSPSSEQYF. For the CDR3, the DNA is TGTGCCAGCAGTTTGGACAGCCCTTCTTCCGAGCAGTACTTC.

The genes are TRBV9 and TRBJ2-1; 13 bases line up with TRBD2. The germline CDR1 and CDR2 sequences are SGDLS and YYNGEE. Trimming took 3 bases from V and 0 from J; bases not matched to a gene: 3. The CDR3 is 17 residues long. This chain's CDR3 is CASSETSGGSSYNEQFF. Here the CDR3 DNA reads TGTGCCAGCAGCGAGACTAGCGGGGGGAGCTCCTACAATGAGCAGTTCTTC.

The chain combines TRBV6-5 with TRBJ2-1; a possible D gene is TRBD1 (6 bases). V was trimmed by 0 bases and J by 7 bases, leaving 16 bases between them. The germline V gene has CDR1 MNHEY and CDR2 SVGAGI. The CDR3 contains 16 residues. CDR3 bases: TGTGCCAGCAGTTACTCGGTGGGAACTAGGGGGAATGAGCAGTTCTTC. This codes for CASSYSVGTRGNEQFF.

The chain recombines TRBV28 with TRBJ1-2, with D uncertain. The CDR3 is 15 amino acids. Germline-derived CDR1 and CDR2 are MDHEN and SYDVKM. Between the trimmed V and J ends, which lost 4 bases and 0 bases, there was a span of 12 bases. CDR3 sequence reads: CASSYAPGTNYGYTF. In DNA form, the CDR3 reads TGTGCCAGCAGTTACGCGCCCGGGACTAACTATGGCTACACCTTC.

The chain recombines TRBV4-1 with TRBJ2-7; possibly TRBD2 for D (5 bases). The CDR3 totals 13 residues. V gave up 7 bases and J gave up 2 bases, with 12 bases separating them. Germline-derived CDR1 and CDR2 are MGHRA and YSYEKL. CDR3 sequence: CASTGEGAYEQYF. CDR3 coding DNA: TGCGCCAGCACCGGGGAAGGCGCCTACGAGCAGTACTTC.

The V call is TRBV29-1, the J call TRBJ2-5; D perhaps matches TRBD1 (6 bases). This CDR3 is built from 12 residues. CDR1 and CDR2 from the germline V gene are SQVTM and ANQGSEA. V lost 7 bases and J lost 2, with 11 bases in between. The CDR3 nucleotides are TGCAGCGCAGGGGACCGTCAAGAGACCCAGTACTTC. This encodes CSAGDRQETQYF.

CDR3 nucleotides: TGTGCCTGGAACACGGGACAGGGGACTGGGAATGAAAAACTGTTTTTT. It is translated as CAWNTGQGTGNEKLFF. V gene TRBV30 combines with J gene TRBJ1-4, with 10 bases aligning to TRBD1. V was pared by 4 bases and J by 5 bases, with 10 bases of the junction left unmatched. This CDR3 contains 16 residues. Looked up from germline, CDR1 is GTSNPN and CDR2 is SVGIG (reference sequence). Using reference TRBV30 and TRBJ1-4 for the parts outside the CDR3, the full variable domain is SQTIHQWPATLVQPVGSPLSLECTVEGTSNPNLYWYRQAAGRGLQLLFYSVGIGQISSEVPQNLSASRPQDRQFILSSKKLLLSDSGFYLCAWNTGQGTGNEKLFFGSGTQLSVL.

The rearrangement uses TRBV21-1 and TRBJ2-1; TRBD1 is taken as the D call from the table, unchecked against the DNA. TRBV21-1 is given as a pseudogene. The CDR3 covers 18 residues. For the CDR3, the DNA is TGTGCCAGCAGCGCCCAAGCCTCCGACAGGAACTCCTACAATGAGCAGTTCTTC. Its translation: CASSAQASDRNSYNEQFF.

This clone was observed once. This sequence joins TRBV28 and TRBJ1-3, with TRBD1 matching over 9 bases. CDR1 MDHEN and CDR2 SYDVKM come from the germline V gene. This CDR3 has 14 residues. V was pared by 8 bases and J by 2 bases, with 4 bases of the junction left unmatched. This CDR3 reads CASSGTGTGNTIYF. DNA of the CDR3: TGTGCCAGCTCCGGGACAGGGACTGGAAACACCATATATTTT.

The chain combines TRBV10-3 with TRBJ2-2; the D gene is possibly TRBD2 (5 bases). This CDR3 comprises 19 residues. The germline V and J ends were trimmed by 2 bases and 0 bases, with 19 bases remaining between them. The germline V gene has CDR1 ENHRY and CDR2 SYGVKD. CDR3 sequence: CAISEELGAGYTNTGELFF. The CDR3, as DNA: TGTGCCATCAGTGAGGAACTGGGAGCCGGATATACGAACACCGGGGAGCTGTTTTTT.

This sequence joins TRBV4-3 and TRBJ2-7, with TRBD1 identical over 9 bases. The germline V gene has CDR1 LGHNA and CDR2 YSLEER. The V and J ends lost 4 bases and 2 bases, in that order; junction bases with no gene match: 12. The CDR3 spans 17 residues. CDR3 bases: TGCGCCAGCAGCCTTAACTTCGGGACAGGGCTAACCTACGAGCAGTACTTC. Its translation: CASSLNFGTGLTYEQYF.

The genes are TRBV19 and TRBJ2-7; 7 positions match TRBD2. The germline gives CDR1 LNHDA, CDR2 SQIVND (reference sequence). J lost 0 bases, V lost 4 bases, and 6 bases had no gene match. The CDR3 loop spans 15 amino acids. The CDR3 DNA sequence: TGTGCCAGTAGTACGAGACTAGCTAGCTCCTACGAGCAGTACTTC. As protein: CASSTRLASSYEQYF.

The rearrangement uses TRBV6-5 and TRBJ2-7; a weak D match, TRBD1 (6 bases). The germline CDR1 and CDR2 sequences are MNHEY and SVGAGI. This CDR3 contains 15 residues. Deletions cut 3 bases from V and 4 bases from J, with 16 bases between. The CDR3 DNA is TGTGCCAGCAGTTATGGGCAGGGGTTAAGATACGAGCAGTACTTC. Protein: CASSYGQGLRYEQYF.

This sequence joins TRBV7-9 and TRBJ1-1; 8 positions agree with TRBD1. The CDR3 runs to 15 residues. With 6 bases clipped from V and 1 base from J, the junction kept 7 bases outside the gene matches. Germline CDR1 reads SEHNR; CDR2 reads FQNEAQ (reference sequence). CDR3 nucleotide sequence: TGTGCCAGCAGTTTGCCAGGGGGCGCGAACACTGAAGCTTTCTTT. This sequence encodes CASSLPGGANTEAFF. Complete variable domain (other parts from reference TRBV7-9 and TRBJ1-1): DTGVSQNPRHKITKRGQNVTFRCDPISEHNRLYWYRQTLGQGPEFLTYFQNEAQLEKSRLLSDRFSAERPKGSFSTLEIQRTEQGDSAMYLCASSLPGGANTEAFFGQGTRLTVV.

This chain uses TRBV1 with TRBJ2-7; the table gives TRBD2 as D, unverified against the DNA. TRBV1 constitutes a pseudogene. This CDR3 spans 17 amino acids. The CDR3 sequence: CTSSHLPAGIGTYEQYF. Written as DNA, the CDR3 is TGCACCAGCAGCCACTTACCAGCGGGAATAGGGACCTACGAGCAGTACTTC.

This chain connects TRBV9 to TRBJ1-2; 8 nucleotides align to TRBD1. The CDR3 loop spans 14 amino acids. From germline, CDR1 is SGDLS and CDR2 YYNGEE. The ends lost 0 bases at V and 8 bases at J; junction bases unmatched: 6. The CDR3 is CASSVETGGRGYTF. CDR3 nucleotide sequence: TGTGCCAGCAGCGTAGAAACAGGGGGGAGAGGCTACACCTTC.

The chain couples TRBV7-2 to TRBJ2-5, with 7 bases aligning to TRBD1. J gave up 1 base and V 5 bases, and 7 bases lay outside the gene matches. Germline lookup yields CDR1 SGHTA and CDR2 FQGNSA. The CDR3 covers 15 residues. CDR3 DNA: TGTGCCAGCAGCCTTCTAGGGACAGCCCAAGAGACCCAGTACTTC. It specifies CASSLLGTAQETQYF.

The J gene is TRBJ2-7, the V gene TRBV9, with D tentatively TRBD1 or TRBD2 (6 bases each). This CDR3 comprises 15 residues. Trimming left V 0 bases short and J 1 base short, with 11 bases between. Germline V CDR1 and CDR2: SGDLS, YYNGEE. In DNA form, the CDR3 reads TGTGCCAGCAGCGTAGAGGGGGGACATTCCTACGAGCAGTACTTC. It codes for CASSVEGGHSYEQYF.

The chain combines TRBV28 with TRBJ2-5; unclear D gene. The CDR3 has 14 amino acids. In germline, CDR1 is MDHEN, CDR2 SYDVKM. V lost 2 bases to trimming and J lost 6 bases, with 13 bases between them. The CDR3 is CASSLVAGMKTQYF. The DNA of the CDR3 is TGTGCCAGCAGTTTAGTAGCAGGTATGAAGACCCAGTACTTC.

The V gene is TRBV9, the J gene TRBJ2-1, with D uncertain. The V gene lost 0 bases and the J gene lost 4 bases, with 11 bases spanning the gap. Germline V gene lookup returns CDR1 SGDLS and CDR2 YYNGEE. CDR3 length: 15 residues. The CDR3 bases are TGTGCCAGCAGCGTAGGGAGCGCTCTTTACAATGAGCAGTTCTTC. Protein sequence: CASSVGSALYNEQFF.

The CDR3 sequence is CASSLIAGRVYNEQFF. DNA for the CDR3: TGTGCCAGCAGCTTAATAGCGGGAAGAGTCTACAATGAGCAGTTCTTC. This chain uses TRBV5-8 with TRBJ2-1; 8 bases are shared with TRBD2. V was clipped by 2 bases and J by 3 bases; unmatched bases: 7. Germline values: CDR1 SGHTS, CDR2 YDEGEE. This CDR3 has 16 residues. Full variable domain (rest looked up from reference TRBV5-8 and TRBJ2-1): EAGVTQSPTHLIKTRGQQATLRCSPISGHTSVYWYQQALGLGLQFLLWYDEGEERNRGNFPPRFSGRQFPNYSSELNVNALELEDSALYLCASSLIAGRVYNEQFFGPGTRLTVL.

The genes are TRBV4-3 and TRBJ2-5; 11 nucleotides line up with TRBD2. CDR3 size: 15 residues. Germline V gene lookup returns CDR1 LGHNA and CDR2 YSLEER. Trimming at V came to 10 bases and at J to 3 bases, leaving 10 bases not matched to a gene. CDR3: CAIRLGLAAKETQYF. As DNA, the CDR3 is TGCGCCATCCGACTGGGACTAGCGGCGAAAGAGACCCAGTACTTC.

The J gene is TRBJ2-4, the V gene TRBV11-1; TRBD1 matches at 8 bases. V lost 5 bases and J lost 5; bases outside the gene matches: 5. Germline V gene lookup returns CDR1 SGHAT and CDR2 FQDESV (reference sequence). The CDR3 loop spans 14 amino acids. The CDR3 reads CASSPDRVENIQYF. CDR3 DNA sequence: TGTGCCAGCAGCCCGGACAGGGTAGAAAACATTCAGTACTTC. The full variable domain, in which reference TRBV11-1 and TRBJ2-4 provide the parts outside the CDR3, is EAEVAQSPRYKITEKSQAVAFWCDPISGHATLYWYRQILGQGPELLVQFQDESVVDDSQLPKDRFSAERLKGVDSTLKIQPAELGDSAMYLCASSPDRVENIQYFGAGTRLSVL.

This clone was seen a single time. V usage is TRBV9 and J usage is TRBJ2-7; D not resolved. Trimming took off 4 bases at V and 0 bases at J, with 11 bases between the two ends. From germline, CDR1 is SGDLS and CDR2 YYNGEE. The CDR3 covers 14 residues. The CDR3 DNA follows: TGTGCCAGCAGCCCCCAGACAAACTCCTACGAGCAGTACTTC. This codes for CASSPQTNSYEQYF.

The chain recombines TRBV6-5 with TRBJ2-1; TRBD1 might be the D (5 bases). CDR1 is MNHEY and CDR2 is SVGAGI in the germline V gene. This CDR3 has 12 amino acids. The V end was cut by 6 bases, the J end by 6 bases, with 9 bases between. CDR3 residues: CASSLQGNEQFF. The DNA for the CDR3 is TGTGCCAGCAGCCTCCAGGGCAATGAGCAGTTCTTC.

In DNA, the CDR3 is TGCGCCAGCAGTGAGTCGGGGGTAGGGGCCTACGAGCAGTACTTC. Protein: CASSESGVGAYEQYF. The chain combines TRBV10-1 with TRBJ2-7; D may match TRBD1 or TRBD2 (5 bases each). Looked up from germline, CDR1 is WNHNN and CDR2 is SYGVQD (reference sequence). V was shortened by 0 bases and J by 2 bases, with 11 bases between the two germline ends. CDR3 size: 15 residues.

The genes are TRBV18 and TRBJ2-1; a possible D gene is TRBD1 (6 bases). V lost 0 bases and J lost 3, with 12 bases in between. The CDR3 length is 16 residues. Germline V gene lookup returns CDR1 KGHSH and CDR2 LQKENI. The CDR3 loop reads CASSPPQGSLYNEQFF. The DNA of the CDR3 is TGTGCCAGCTCACCACCTCAGGGGTCCCTCTACAATGAGCAGTTCTTC.